The 5 T cell receptor beta chains below come from one sample, sequenced in a study of spatial heterogeneity in lung cancer (dated by TCRdb to the late 2010s). The sample's time point label, decoded: sample taken at primary tumor resection. For TCR sequencing, whole RNA was extracted from tumor and nontumor lung tissue, or from cryopreserved PBMC samples, and no cell sorting was done. Receptor amplification or capture employed 5' RACE. The sequencer listed for this sample is NextSeq 500. TCRdb reprocessed the public reads (quality trimming at Q25 with fastp, clone calling with MiXCR) and kept in-frame beta chains. Each CDR3 protein appears once, grouped with its most common genes and DNA. Present in this sample are 7,500 to 9,500 distinct CDR3 sequences, about 7.8% of which were seen just once. The ten largest account for less than 35% of the sample. The sequencing here drew on PBMCs, taken at surgery. Source of these receptors: a female donor with early-stage non-small cell lung cancer.

This clonotype was detected ten times or more. The chain has TRBV2 and TRBJ2-1; TRBD2 matches at 7 bases. CDR1 SNHLY and CDR2 FYNNEI come from the germline V gene. Losses at the gene ends were 7 bases for V and 8 bases for J; bases not matched to a gene: 14. The CDR3 totals 15 residues. The CDR3 spells CASNFDQRDDDEQFF. CDR3 sequence (DNA): TGTGCCAGCAATTTTGACCAGCGGGACGACGATGAGCAGTTCTTC.

This clonotype was observed many times. V is TRBV20-1 and J is TRBJ2-3; 7 bases line up with TRBD2. The J segment lost 0 bases and the V segment lost 3 bases, leaving 3 bases of the junction unmatched. Germline lookup yields CDR1 DFQATT and CDR2 SNEGSKA (reference sequence). The CDR3 sequence is 14 residues long. In DNA form, the CDR3 reads TGCAGTGCTAGTGGGCGGGAGAGCACAGATACGCAGTATTTT. Its translation is CSASGRESTDTQYF.

This clonotype is labeled as medium-sized. The rearrangement joins TRBV28 to TRBJ2-7; no firm D call. Germline V lookup: CDR1 MDHEN, CDR2 SYDVKM. Deletions cut 1 base from V and 0 bases from J, with 4 bases between. There are 13 residues in the CDR3. The CDR3: CASSLSSSYEQYF. CDR3 DNA: TGTGCCAGCAGTTTATCGAGCTCCTACGAGCAGTACTTC.

This sequence joins TRBV28 and TRBJ1-2, with 8 nucleotides matching TRBD1. Germline CDR1 reads MDHEN; CDR2 reads SYDVKM. This CDR3 is built from 13 residues. V was clipped by 3 bases and J by 8 bases; unmatched bases: 5. CDR3 in DNA: TGTGCCAGCAGTTTCCAGGGGGCGAGAGGCTACACCTTC. Amino acids: CASSFQGARGYTF.

This clonotype has ten or more counts. The chain has TRBV6-2 or TRBV6-3 and TRBJ1-5; D uncertain. The CDR3 totals 13 residues. CDR1 and CDR2 from the germline V gene are MNHEY and SVGEGT. Trimming took 6 bases from V and 2 from J, leaving 8 bases between them. The CDR3 sequence is CASSSVGNQPQHF. DNA for the CDR3: TGTGCCAGCAGCTCAGTTGGCAATCAGCCCCAGCATTTT.